This TCR beta chain emerged from a study of blood T cell repertoires in COVID-19. For the study at large: From T cells, B-cell-depleted T cells, or PBMCs came the material, which was cDNA or gDNA.

TCRdb keeps only in-frame clones here, not all; method: immunoSEQ multiplex PCR. The sample has fewer than 150,000 clones, approximately 80% seen once. Looked up from germline, CDR1 is KGHSH and CDR2 is LQKENI. The CDR3 loop spans 15 amino acids. Trimming cost V 0 bases and J 4 bases; bases outside gene matches: 4. This sequence joins TRBV18 and TRBJ2-5, with 8 bases that match TRBD1. This TCR derives from a woman older than 75 in a cohort sampled during active or convalescent COVID-19. Sequencing was done on a sample of peripheral blood. The CDR3 bases are TGTGCCAGCTCACCACCGTTCAGGGGGCCAGAGACCCAGTACTTC. Encoded protein: CASSPPFRGPETQYF.